The 19 T cell receptor beta chains given below trace back to one sample, sequenced in a study of shared T cell receptors in the human thymus (dated by TCRdb to the early 2020s). The library was built by means of the immunoSEQ multiplex PCR assay. Imported from immuneACCESS, the table was reduced by TCRdb to in-frame sequences with V and J called. These copies leave out some clones; in studies compared against another copy, an unresolved V gene accounts for under half, and the cause of the remainder is not known. The sample yields 650,000 to 950,000 clones; 80% to 90% were counted once. The ten largest clones add up to more than 0.008% of the sample. These records were also assigned to another study, of human thymus T cells.

The sequenced material came from thymocytes. The receptors originated from a girl under two years old with a congenital heart defect. Donor details come from another sample of the same person, matched by shared clones.

The sample holds one count of this clone. The chain carries TRBV6-1 and TRBJ1-2; 7 bases map to TRBD1. The CDR3 covers 18 residues. The ends lost 2 bases at V and 5 bases at J; junction bases unmatched: 17. The germline CDR1 and CDR2 sequences are MNHNS and SASEGT. The CDR3 region is CASSESGSARGRGYGYTF. In DNA, the CDR3 is TGTGCCAGCAGTGAATCGGGGTCGGCCAGGGGCAGGGGGTATGGCTACACCTTC.

V gene TRBV19 combines with J gene TRBJ1-6; perhaps TRBD1 as D (6 bases). Germline CDR1 is LNHDA and CDR2 is SQIVND (reference sequence). Deletions cut 6 bases from V and 8 bases from J, with 14 bases between. This CDR3 comprises 14 residues. CDR3 bases: TGTGCCAGTAGAGGGAGGGGGGCAGATTCACCCCTCCACTTT. Its translation is CASRGRGADSPLHF.

This chain joins TRBV5-1 and TRBJ1-1; D is uncertain. Trimming took off 2 bases at V and 0 bases at J, with 20 bases between the two ends. Germline CDR1 reads SGHRS; CDR2 reads YFSETQ. This CDR3 is built from 18 residues. CDR3: CASSFHPRQDPMNTEAFF. CDR3 coding DNA: TGCGCCAGCAGCTTTCACCCCCGGCAGGATCCTATGAACACTGAAGCTTTCTTT.

Remarks on this clone: This specimen includes other DNA sequences encoding the same CDR3. V is TRBV25-1 and J is TRBJ2-5; D is perhaps TRBD1 (6 bases). Germline V gene lookup returns CDR1 MGHDK and CDR2 SYGVNS. V shed 6 bases and J shed 4 bases, with 6 bases lying between them. This CDR3 has 11 amino acids. The CDR3 bases are TGTGCCAGCAGGGACAGAGAGACCCAGTACTTC. This gives the protein CASRDRETQYF.

V usage is TRBV5-4 and J usage is TRBJ1-2; possibly TRBD1 for D (5 bases). The V gene lost 4 bases and the J gene lost 4 bases, with 11 bases spanning the gap. Germline values: CDR1 SGHNT, CDR2 YYREEE (reference sequence). The CDR3 covers 13 residues. The CDR3 loop is CASSPVGLYGYTF. The CDR3 nucleotides are TGTGCCAGCAGCCCGGTGGGGCTCTATGGCTACACCTTC.

V and J are TRBV28 and TRBJ1-3; D remains ambiguous. This CDR3 has 17 residues. CDR1 is MDHEN and CDR2 is SYDVKM in the germline V gene. The V and J ends lost 2 bases and 3 bases respectively, with 17 bases between them. The CDR3 region is CASSLRNPLSIGNTIYF. The CDR3 DNA is TGTGCCAGCAGTTTACGTAATCCACTATCAATTGGAAACACCATATATTTT.

The CDR3 nucleotides are TGTGCCAGCAGTGAGGGACTAGCGGGGGAACCGTCGGGAGAGACCCAGTACTTC. This gives the protein CASSEGLAGEPSGETQYF. This chain connects TRBV2 to TRBJ2-5, with 14 bases matching TRBD2. Germline V gene sequence: CDR1 SNHLY, CDR2 FYNNEI. This CDR3 is 18 amino acids long. The V segment lost 3 bases and the J segment 4 bases; nucleotides outside the gene matches: 10.

The chain has TRBV25-1 and TRBJ2-3, with TRBD1 as a possible D gene (5 bases). The V gene lost 7 bases and the J gene lost 1 base, with 21 bases spanning the gap. CDR1 and CDR2 from the germline V gene are MGHDK and SYGVNS. This CDR3 region has 17 residues. The CDR3 is CASIGPGQDRGTDTQYF. DNA of the CDR3: TGTGCCAGCATAGGGCCAGGGCAAGACCGGGGCACAGATACGCAGTATTTT.

The chain has TRBV7-2 and TRBJ2-7; TRBD1 aligns across 9 bases. The trim removed 3 bases at V and 2 bases at J, leaving 5 bases unmatched. This CDR3 comprises 15 residues. The germline V gene has CDR1 SGHTA and CDR2 FQGNSA. The DNA for the CDR3 is TGTGCCAGCAGCTTTGGGGGGACAGGGACCTACGAGCAGTACTTC. Translation: CASSFGGTGTYEQYF.

This rearrangement joins TRBV5-1 to TRBJ2-7; no clear D gene. This CDR3 region has 14 residues. The germline V gene encodes CDR1 SGHRS and CDR2 YFSETQ. Trimming stripped 0 bases from V and 5 bases from J, with 12 bases between. The CDR3 DNA is TGCGCCAGCAGCTTGGTAACAGCTCACGACGAGCAGTACTTC. It yields the protein CASSLVTAHDEQYF.

This clone was picked up one time. This chain joins TRBV4-2 and TRBJ2-7; D not resolved. This CDR3 has 17 amino acids. Germline V gives CDR1 LGHNA, CDR2 YNFKEQ. Trimming removed 1 base at V and 0 bases at J, with 16 bases between. The CDR3 DNA reads TGTGCCAGCAGCCAAGTACCGACCCGTGCTAGCTCCTACGAGCAGTACTTC. It is translated as CASSQVPTRASSYEQYF.

The gene calls are TRBV9 and TRBJ1-1; D uncertain. The CDR3 is made up of 15 amino acids. Trimming cost V 3 bases and J 8 bases, with 20 bases left between them. The V gene's germline CDR1 is SGDLS and CDR2 YYNGEE. The CDR3 sequence is CASSAHRPNAPEAFF. For the CDR3, the DNA is TGTGCCAGCAGCGCCCACAGACCCAACGCCCCCGAAGCTTTCTTT.

The rearrangement joins TRBV11-2 to TRBJ1-2; D unclear. The V gene lost 1 base and the J gene lost 1 base, with 10 bases spanning the gap. CDR3 size: 15 residues. Germline loops: CDR1 SGHAT, CDR2 FQNNGV. The DNA for the CDR3 is TGTGCCAGCAGCTTAGGTGCAGGATTTAACTATGGCTACACCTTC. Translating it yields CASSLGAGFNYGYTF.

The V gene is TRBV28, the J gene TRBJ1-1; 7 bases map to TRBD1. Germline trimming cut 1 base from V and 4 bases from J; bases unmatched to any gene: 3. This CDR3 comprises 14 residues. Germline lookup yields CDR1 MDHEN and CDR2 SYDVKM. CDR3 residues: CASSLFQGGTEAFF. In nucleotides, the CDR3 is TGTGCCAGCAGTTTATTCCAGGGGGGCACTGAAGCTTTCTTT.

The chain recombines TRBV5-4 with TRBJ2-1; 11 nucleotides match TRBD2. This CDR3 is 16 amino acids long. Unmatched junction bases numbered 6, after V lost 5 bases and J lost 2 bases. In germline, CDR1 is SGHNT, CDR2 YYREEE (reference sequence). The CDR3: CASRSGSGGAYNEQFF. As DNA, the CDR3 is TGTGCCAGCAGGAGCGGTAGCGGGGGGGCCTACAATGAGCAGTTCTTC. Based on the CDR3 plus reference TRBV5-4 and TRBJ2-1, the full variable domain is ETGVTQSPTHLIKTRGQQVTLRCSSQSGHNTVSWYQQALGQGPQFIFQYYREEENGRGNFPPRFSGLQFPNYSSELNVNALELDDSALYLCASRSGSGGAYNEQFFGPGTRLTVL.

This chain's CDR3 is CASSSRSGGYDEKLFF. The CDR3 nucleotides are TGTGCCAGCAGCTCCCGTTCGGGGGGCTACGATGAAAAACTGTTTTTT. The chain joins TRBV7-9 to TRBJ1-4; perhaps TRBD1 as D (6 bases). Trimming shortened V by 4 bases and J by 6 bases, and 18 bases separated the two germline ends. From germline, CDR1 is SEHNR and CDR2 FQNEAQ (reference sequence). This CDR3 region has 16 residues.

The chain employs TRBV28 and TRBJ2-5; 8 nucleotides agree with TRBD1. The closer fit of TRBJ2-7 to the DNA end suggests the J call may be wrong. The CDR3 has 14 residues. Per germline, CDR1 MDHEN and CDR2 SYDVKM. The CDR3 here is CASSTWTGPYEQYF. Here the CDR3 DNA reads TGTGCCAGCAGTACGTGGACAGGGCCCTACGAGCAGTACTTC.

This clone was seen a handful of times. One end of the junction fails to match germline, which may point to a read error. The chain links TRBV6-6 to TRBJ1-4; 8 bases line up with TRBD1. This CDR3 is 14 amino acids long. Germline V gene lookup returns CDR1 MNHNY and CDR2 SVGAGI (reference sequence). The CDR3 sequence: CASSPTGDGLSIGF. CDR3 bases: TGTGCCAGCAGCCCGACAGGGGACGGCCTAAGTATCGGTTTT.

The chain joins TRBV4-3 to TRBJ2-1, with 10 bases identical to TRBD1. The CDR3 loop spans 13 amino acids. V trimming: 2 bases; J trimming: 10 bases; junction bases outside the gene matches: 2. CDR1 is LGHNA, CDR2 YSLEER, per germline. The CDR3 DNA reads TGCGCCAGCAGCCAAAGGGACAGGGGCGAGCAGTTCTTC. Its translation is CASSQRDRGEQFF.